This T cell receptor (beta chain) was documented in a study of shared clonotypes between healthy human individuals. Clones were read by immunoSEQ multiplex PCR, and TCRdb kept only the in-frame ones, dropping some. The repertoire holds 2 million to 3 million clones, with about 92% as singletons. The V end was cut by 2 bases, the J end by 6 bases, with 10 bases between. CDR1 is SGHTA and CDR2 is FQGNSA in the germline V gene. The CDR3 runs to 13 residues. The receptor was isolated from a man between 18 and 29 years old in good health. The V gene is TRBV7-2, the J gene TRBJ1-1, with D perhaps TRBD1 (5 bases). The sample consisted of naive CD4+ T cells sorted from blood. Specified subset: CD45RA+ positively selected. CDR3 residues: CASSLNRDSEAFF. DNA of the CDR3: TGTGCCAGCAGCTTAAATAGGGACTCTGAAGCTTTCTTT.